This TCR beta chain was found in a study of blood T cells in healthy people across ages. General study findings and limits: Whereas aged donors had fewer naive CD4+ cells, long-lived donors had more of them and higher diversity. Observed TCR beta diversity showed a strong correlation with the percentage of naive T cells as measured by flow cytometry.

The study recruited healthy Caucasian donors from Russia who were aged about 6 to 95. Total RNA, at least 6 micrograms per sample, was extracted from PBMCs. Comments on this clonotype: What it binds is not known.

A J-beta primer mix and a sample-barcoded 5' primer were used in a second PCR of roughly 6 to 11 cycles. Each CDR3 protein is one row after TCRdb ran MiXCR on the 5' RACE reads. Of 380,000 or so distinct CDR3 sequences in the sample, approximately 52% were seen once. Germline-derived CDR1 and CDR2 are SQVTM and ANQGSEA. V trimming: 6 bases; J trimming: 7 bases; junction bases outside the gene matches: 12. The CDR3 runs to 14 residues. The chain carries TRBV29-1 and TRBJ2-1; 7 positions match TRBD2. Sequenced sample: blood. This receptor was taken from a man in his sixties in good health. In nucleotides, the CDR3 is TGCAGCGTGGATGGTGCGGGGGAAGATAATGAGCAGTTCTTC. Protein product: CSVDGAGEDNEQFF.